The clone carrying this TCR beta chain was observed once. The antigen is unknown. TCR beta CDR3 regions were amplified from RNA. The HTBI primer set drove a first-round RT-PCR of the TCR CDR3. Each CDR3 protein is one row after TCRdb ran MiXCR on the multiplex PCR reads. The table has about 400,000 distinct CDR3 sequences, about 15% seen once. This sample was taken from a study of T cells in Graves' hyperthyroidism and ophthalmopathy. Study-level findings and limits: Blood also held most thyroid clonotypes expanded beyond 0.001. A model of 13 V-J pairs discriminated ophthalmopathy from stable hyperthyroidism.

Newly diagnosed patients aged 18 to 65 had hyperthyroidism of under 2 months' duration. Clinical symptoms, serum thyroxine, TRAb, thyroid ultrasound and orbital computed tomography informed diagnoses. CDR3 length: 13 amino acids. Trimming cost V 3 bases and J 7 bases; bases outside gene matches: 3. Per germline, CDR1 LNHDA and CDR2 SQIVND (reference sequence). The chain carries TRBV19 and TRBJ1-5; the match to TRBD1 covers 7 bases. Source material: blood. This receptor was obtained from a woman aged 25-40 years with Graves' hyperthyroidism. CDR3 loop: CASSITGDQPQHF. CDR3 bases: TGTGCCAGTAGTATCACAGGGGACCAGCCCCAGCATTTT. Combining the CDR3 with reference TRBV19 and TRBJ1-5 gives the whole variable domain DGGITQSPKYLFRKEGQNVTLSCEQNLNHDAMYWYRQDPGQGLRLIYYSQIVNDFQKGDIAEGYSVSREKKESFPLTVTSAQKNPTAFYLCASSITGDQPQHFGDGTRLSIL.